This record concerns one TCR beta chain sequence. Germline lookup yields CDR1 SQVTM and CDR2 ANQGSEA. With V trimmed by 6 bases and J by 12 bases, 7 bases remained unmatched. This CDR3 region has 12 residues. In the authors' workflow: Reference gene primers were amplified, and this amplification served to estimate nucleated cell counts. The assay was immunoSEQ multiplex PCR, and TCRdb's table has in-frame clones only and misses some. From that table come the V and J calls and clone size; the DNA was used to work out D and trimming. Of over 250,000 clones in the sample, 70% to 90% were seen once. The sample comes from a study of blood T cell repertoires in COVID-19. About the study: Acute-phase and convalescent COVID-19 samples originated in the United States, Italy and Spain.

The source of this sequence is a young woman with acute or convalescent COVID-19. V and J are TRBV29-1 and TRBJ2-1, with TRBD2 matching over 11 bases. The specimen was peripheral blood. CDR3 coding DNA: TGCAGCGTCGGGACTAGCGGAGTGCGGCAGTTCTTC. It translates to CSVGTSGVRQFF.